The 28 T cell receptor beta chains below come from one sample, sequenced in a study of T cells in Graves' hyperthyroidism and ophthalmopathy. RNA transcripts were the template for amplifying TCR beta CDR3 regions. The HTBI primer set served for first-round RT-PCR of the TCR CDR3. One entry per CDR3 protein results from TCRdb running MiXCR on the multiplex PCR reads. This table has some 600,000 distinct CDR3 sequences, 11% to 15% appearing once. The source material was blood. All receptors derive from a woman aged 25 to 45 with Graves' hyperthyroidism that later progressed to Graves' ophthalmopathy.

The J gene is TRBJ1-3, the V gene TRBV12-3 or TRBV12-4; 9 positions agree with TRBD1. J was trimmed by 2 bases and V by 8 bases; bases with no gene match: 4. There are 14 residues in the CDR3. The CDR3 nucleotides are TGTGCCAGCTCGACAGGGGGAACTGGAAACACCATATATTTT. It encodes CASSTGGTGNTIYF.

On this clonotype itself: A read error may be the cause here, since a much bigger clone is one base away. The rearrangement links TRBV28 to TRBJ2-7, with 8 bases aligning to TRBD2. The trim removed 6 bases at V and 3 bases at J, leaving 10 bases unmatched. There are 15 residues in the CDR3. In germline, CDR1 is MDHEN, CDR2 SYDVKM. Written as DNA, the CDR3 is TGTGCCAGCAGGCCTAGCGGGCCCACTGTCTACGAGCAGTACTTC. Protein product: CASRPSGPTVYEQYF.

This clonotype came up many times. The chain combines TRBV15 with TRBJ2-7, with 7 bases that match TRBD2. CDR1 and CDR2 (germline): LNHNV, YYDKDF (reference sequence). J lost 4 bases, V lost 0 bases, and 6 bases had no gene match. The CDR3 extends over 15 amino acids. The CDR3 reads CATSRDGRDRYEQYF. The CDR3 nucleotides read TGTGCCACCAGCAGAGATGGGAGGGATCGGTACGAGCAGTACTTC.

This clonotype was counted only a few times. The CDR3 is CARPTGTGSQRANVLTF. In DNA form, the CDR3 reads TGTGCCAGACCGACCGGGACCGGATCACAAAGGGCCAACGTCCTGACTTTC. The rearrangement uses TRBV7-2 and TRBJ2-6; D tentatively reads TRBD1 or TRBD2 (5 bases each). Germline assignment: CDR1 SGHTA and CDR2 FQGNSA. V lost 9 bases to trimming and J lost 5 bases, with 23 bases between them. The CDR3 runs to 17 residues.

The rearrangement links TRBV19 to TRBJ2-5, with TRBD2 matching 8 bases. V gave up 4 bases and J gave up 5 bases; unmatched junction bases: 6. CDR1 is LNHDA, CDR2 SQIVND, per germline (reference sequence). This CDR3 comprises 14 residues. CDR3 in DNA: TGTGCCAGTAGTACCGGGACTAGGGGCGAGACCCAGTACTTC. This encodes CASSTGTRGETQYF.

The chain couples TRBV3-1 to TRBJ2-5; 10 bases are shared with TRBD2. Trimming took 0 bases from V and 5 from J; bases not matched to a gene: 3. Germline-derived CDR1 and CDR2 are LGHDT and YNNKEL (reference sequence). The CDR3 loop spans 15 amino acids. For the CDR3, the DNA is TGTGCCAGCAGCCAAGATACTAGCGGGGAGGAGACCCAGTACTTC. It yields the protein CASSQDTSGEETQYF.

This clonotype was seen ten or more times. V gene TRBV6-2 or TRBV6-3 combines with J gene TRBJ2-7, with 8 bases identical to TRBD1. Germline V gene lookup returns CDR1 MNHEY and CDR2 SVGEGT. Losses at the gene ends were 2 bases for V and 3 bases for J; bases not matched to a gene: 6. The CDR3 covers 15 residues. The CDR3 is CASSYEQGAYYEQYF. In DNA, the CDR3 is TGTGCCAGCAGTTACGAGCAGGGGGCCTACTACGAGCAGTACTTC.

The chain uses TRBV10-3 and TRBJ1-5; no reliable D call. This CDR3 has 13 amino acids. Trimming removed 10 bases from V and 1 base from J, with 11 bases in between. Germline V gene lookup returns CDR1 ENHRY and CDR2 SYGVKD. CDR3 protein: CATTGESNQPQHF. In DNA, the CDR3 is TGTGCCACCACTGGGGAAAGCAATCAGCCCCAGCATTTT.

This clonotype was counted ten times or more. The rearrangement links TRBV11-3 to TRBJ2-7; possibly TRBD1 for D (6 bases). The V gene's germline CDR1 is SGHNT and CDR2 YENEEA. Deletions cut 4 bases from V and 1 base from J, with 17 bases between. The CDR3 extends over 16 amino acids. The CDR3 loop reads CASSSNSRDNSYEQYF. The CDR3 DNA sequence: TGTGCCAGCAGCTCCAACTCTCGGGACAATTCCTACGAGCAGTACTTC.

Many counts were recorded for this clonotype. This chain connects TRBV2 to TRBJ1-1; D remains ambiguous. This CDR3 is built from 13 residues. V lost 6 bases, J lost 0 bases, and 8 bases lay in between. Looked up from germline, CDR1 is SNHLY and CDR2 is FYNNEI. The CDR3 region is CASSGIMNTEAFF. CDR3 nucleotide sequence: TGTGCCAGCAGCGGGATTATGAACACTGAAGCTTTCTTT.

The V call is TRBV19, the J call TRBJ2-2; the D is unclear. CDR1 and CDR2 (germline): LNHDA, SQIVND (reference sequence). V lost 8 bases and J 4 bases, leaving 11 bases between the germline ends. The CDR3 sequence is 13 residues long. The DNA of the CDR3 is TGTGCCAGTTCCTACCCCGGCACCGGGGAGCTGTTTTTT. Residues: CASSYPGTGELFF.

This clonotype was detected many times. The V gene is TRBV6-2 or TRBV6-3, the J gene TRBJ2-1, with D tentatively TRBD2 (5 bases). The CDR3 runs 14 residues. V was trimmed by 8 bases and J by 9 bases, leaving 20 bases between them. Germline lookup yields CDR1 MNHEY and CDR2 SVGEGT. The CDR3 sequence: CASLRAGGMSEQFF. CDR3 DNA: TGTGCCAGCTTGAGGGCTGGAGGTATGAGTGAGCAGTTCTTC.

Many counts were recorded for this clonotype. This chain connects TRBV29-1 to TRBJ2-5; the D is unclear. Germline V lookup: CDR1 SQVTM, CDR2 ANQGSEA. This CDR3 comprises 15 residues. V lost 1 base and J 2 bases, leaving 14 bases between the germline ends. The CDR3 spells CSVEGRAELQETQYF. In DNA form, the CDR3 reads TGCAGCGTTGAAGGTAGGGCAGAACTACAAGAGACCCAGTACTTC.

The chain couples TRBV12-3 or TRBV12-4 to TRBJ1-1; D not resolved. V lost 5 bases, J lost 2 bases, and 12 bases lay in between. The CDR3 is 14 residues long. DNA of the CDR3: TGTGCCAGCAGTGAAGGAGGGTTAAACACTGAAGCTTTCTTT. Residues: CASSEGGLNTEAFF.

Turning to this clonotype: Being one base from a much bigger clone, this may be a read error. This chain connects TRBV20-1 to TRBJ2-7, with D perhaps being TRBD1 or TRBD2 (5 bases each). CDR3 size: 15 residues. CDR1 is DFQATT, CDR2 SNEGSKA, per germline (reference sequence). The CDR3 here is CSAREPGRNAYGQYF. CDR3 DNA: TGCAGTGCTAGAGAGCCGGGACGGAATGCCTACGGGCAGTACTTC.

This clonotype was counted ten times or more. This chain uses TRBV2 with TRBJ2-3; D ambiguous. CDR1 and CDR2 from the germline V gene are SNHLY and FYNNEI. This CDR3 is built from 12 residues. The V end lost 1 base, the J end lost 4 bases, and 3 bases lay between the germline ends. This CDR3 is CASSEVSDTQYF. CDR3 DNA sequence: TGTGCCAGCAGTGAAGTATCAGATACGCAGTATTTT. The entire variable domain, with the rest obtained from reference TRBV2 and TRBJ2-3, is as follows: EPEVTQTPSHQVTQMGQEVILRCVPISNHLYFYWYRQILGQKVEFLVSFYNNEISEKSEIFDDQFSVERPDGSNFTLKIRSTKLEDSAMYFCASSEVSDTQYFGPGTRLTVL.

The count of this clonotype is one. One base away lies a much larger clone, so this may be a sequencing read error. The chain couples TRBV11-3 to TRBJ2-1, with a possible D match to TRBD2 (5 bases). Trimming took 2 bases from V and 8 from J, leaving 22 bases between them. The CDR3 length is 17 residues. Germline V gene data show CDR1 as SGHNT and CDR2 as YENEEA. In nucleotides, the CDR3 is TGTGCCAGCAGCTTAACCCCGGACTCCTCTTCCCACTATGAGCAGTTCTTC. The encoded protein is CASSLTPDSSSHYEQFF.

This clonotype showed up many times. The rearrangement joins TRBV20-1 to TRBJ2-5; D unresolved. Germline V gives CDR1 DFQATT, CDR2 SNEGSKA (reference sequence). The CDR3 sequence is 13 residues long. In DNA, the CDR3 is TGCAGCTCCTTTTCTTCGGACGGAGAGACCCAGTACTTC. Translated: CSSFSSDGETQYF.

In this sample, this clonotype turned up many times. This chain uses TRBV19 with TRBJ2-1, with 12 bases that match TRBD2. The CDR3 has 16 residues. Looked up from germline, CDR1 is LNHDA and CDR2 is SQIVND (reference sequence). V lost 3 bases to trimming and J lost 7 bases; unmatched junction nucleotides: 7. CDR3 in amino acids: CASSILGLAGMNEQFF. CDR3 DNA: TGTGCCAGTAGTATTTTAGGACTAGCGGGAATGAATGAGCAGTTCTTC. Based on the CDR3 plus reference TRBV19 and TRBJ2-1, the full variable domain is DGGITQSPKYLFRKEGQNVTLSCEQNLNHDAMYWYRQDPGQGLRLIYYSQIVNDFQKGDIAEGYSVSREKKESFPLTVTSAQKNPTAFYLCASSILGLAGMNEQFFGPGTRLTVL.

This clonotype was seen at least ten times. The V call is TRBV3-1, the J call TRBJ1-4, with TRBD1 as a possible D gene (5 bases). The germline V gene has CDR1 LGHDT and CDR2 YNNKEL (reference sequence). V was trimmed by 3 bases and J by 3 bases, leaving 11 bases between them. The CDR3 covers 15 residues. In DNA form, the CDR3 reads TGTGCCAGCAGCCACCTGGCAGGGTCTAATGAAAAACTGTTTTTT. Translated, it gives CASSHLAGSNEKLFF. The full variable domain, with the rest looked up from reference TRBV3-1 and TRBJ1-4, is DTAVSQTPKYLVTQMGNDKSIKCEQNLGHDTMYWYKQDSKKFLKIMFSYNNKELIINETVPNRFSPKSPDKAHLNLHINSLELGDSAVYFCASSHLAGSNEKLFFGSGTQLSVL.

This clonotype was detected ten times or more. The genes are TRBV2 and TRBJ2-2; 7 bases match TRBD1. The J segment lost 5 bases and the V segment lost 5 bases, leaving 8 bases of the junction unmatched. The CDR3 spans 15 residues. Germline V gene data show CDR1 as SNHLY and CDR2 as FYNNEI. The CDR3 nucleotides read TGTGCCAGCAGTCCCGGACAGGAATTAACCGGGGAGCTGTTTTTT. Translated, it gives CASSPGQELTGELFF.

V and J are TRBV5-1 and TRBJ1-3; D is unclear. CDR1 and CDR2 from the germline V gene are SGHRS and YFSETQ. This CDR3 contains 14 residues. Trimming left V 0 bases short and J 3 bases short, with 7 bases between. CDR3: CASSLGSFGNTIYF. The CDR3, as DNA: TGCGCCAGCAGCTTGGGGTCCTTTGGAAACACCATATATTTT.

This clonotype appeared a few times. The chain employs TRBV7-8 and TRBJ2-7; D gene unclear. CDR3 length: 14 amino acids. V was clipped by 4 bases and J by 1 base, with 11 bases between them. Germline assignment: CDR1 SGHVS and CDR2 FQNEAQ. The CDR3 sequence: CASSSDARSYEQYF. The CDR3 nucleotides read TGTGCCAGCAGCTCGGACGCAAGGTCCTACGAGCAGTACTTC.

As to this clonotype: With a much larger clone just one base away, this may be a read error. The CDR3 region is CANRRDNSGNTIYF. The CDR3 bases are TGTGCCAACAGACGGGACAACTCTGGAAACACCATATATTTT. The chain combines TRBV2 with TRBJ1-3, with a tentative D call TRBD1 (6 bases). Germline V gene lookup returns CDR1 SNHLY and CDR2 FYNNEI. This CDR3 comprises 14 residues. V lost 10 bases and J lost 0, with 13 bases in between. Drawing the rest from reference TRBV2 and TRBJ1-3, the complete variable domain is EPEVTQTPSHQVTQMGQEVILRCVPISNHLYFYWYRQILGQKVEFLVSFYNNEISEKSEIFDDQFSVERPDGSNFTLKIRSTKLEDSAMYFCANRRDNSGNTIYFGEGSWLTVV.

The CDR3 DNA sequence: TGTGCCAGCACCCGGGACAGGGCTATCCTTGAAGCTTTCTTT. Its protein product is CASTRDRAILEAFF. This chain joins TRBV2 and TRBJ1-1, with 9 bases aligning to TRBD1. V lost 7 bases and J lost 7; bases outside the gene matches: 10. Looked up from germline, CDR1 is SNHLY and CDR2 is FYNNEI. The CDR3 covers 14 residues.

This clonotype was found many times. The V call is TRBV28, the J call TRBJ1-1; possible D gene TRBD1, 5 bases. This CDR3 contains 16 residues. The ends were cut back, 6 bases at V and 1 base at J, with 18 bases in the middle. The germline V gene has CDR1 MDHEN and CDR2 SYDVKM. Written as DNA, the CDR3 is TGTGCCAGCAGCGGGGGGGGGATGGAGCCGAACACTGAAGCTTTCTTT. Translation gives CASSGGGMEPNTEAFF. Complete variable domain (other parts from reference TRBV28 and TRBJ1-1): DVKVTQSSRYLVKRTGEKVFLECVQDMDHENMFWYRQDPGLGLRLIYFSYDVKMKEKGDIPEGYSVSREKKERFSLILESASTNQTSMYLCASSGGGMEPNTEAFFGQGTRLTVV.

The table lists this clonotype with many counts. This chain links TRBV30 with TRBJ2-1; D unresolved. This CDR3 spans 13 amino acids. V gave up 0 bases and J gave up 5 bases, with 8 bases separating them. Germline V gene sequence: CDR1 GTSNPN, CDR2 SVGIG (reference sequence). The CDR3 region is CAWSVHTDNEQFF. DNA for the CDR3: TGTGCCTGGAGTGTACACACCGACAATGAGCAGTTCTTC.

This clonotype was counted many times. The V call is TRBV7-9, the J call TRBJ1-2; 10 nucleotides agree with TRBD1. Germline-derived CDR1 and CDR2 are SEHNR and FQNEAQ (reference sequence). V shed 6 bases and J 1 base; nucleotides not matched to a gene: 5. This CDR3 spans 15 amino acids. The CDR3 region is CASSSGTGDNYGYTF. DNA for the CDR3: TGTGCCAGCAGTTCCGGGACAGGGGATAACTATGGCTACACCTTC.